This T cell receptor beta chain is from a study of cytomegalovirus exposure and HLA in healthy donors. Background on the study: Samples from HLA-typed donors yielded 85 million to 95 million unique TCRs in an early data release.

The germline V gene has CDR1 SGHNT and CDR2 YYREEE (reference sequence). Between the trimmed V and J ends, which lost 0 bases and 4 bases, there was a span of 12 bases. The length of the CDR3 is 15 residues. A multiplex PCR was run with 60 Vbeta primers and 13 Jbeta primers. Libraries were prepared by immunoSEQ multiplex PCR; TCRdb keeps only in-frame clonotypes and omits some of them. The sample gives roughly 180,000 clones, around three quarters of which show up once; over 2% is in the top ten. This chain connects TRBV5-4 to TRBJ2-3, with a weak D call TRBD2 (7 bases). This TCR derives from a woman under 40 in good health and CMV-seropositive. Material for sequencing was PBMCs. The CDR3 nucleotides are TGTGCCAGCAGCTTGGGGCAGGGGAGGGCAGATACGCAGTATTTT. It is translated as CASSLGQGRADTQYF.